This TCR beta chain was found in a study of blood T cell repertoires in COVID-19. Study overall: COVID-19 samples from acute and convalescent phases originated in the United States, Italy and Spain.

Assay: immunoSEQ multiplex PCR; the TCRdb copy retains only in-frame clones and omits some. Of about 310,000 clones in the sample, about 88% were seen once. Ages ranged from about 18 to 89 years, with residence in fewer than 25 US areas. Allocation to cohorts depended on clinical history reported by the participants. This clonotype originated in a woman aged 35 to 49 who had recovered from COVID-19. The specimen sequenced was PBMCs or T cells enriched from blood (not recorded which).

In DNA, the CDR3 is TGTGCCAGCAGGTCGGACAGGGGGCGAACCGGGGAGCTGTTTTTT. As protein: CASRSDRGRTGELFF. V and J are TRBV6-5 and TRBJ2-2; 11 bases line up with TRBD1. Trimming took 6 bases from V and 5 from J; bases not matched to a gene: 5. The CDR3 contains 15 residues. CDR1 MNHEY and CDR2 SVGAGI come from the germline V gene.